Sequencing of this T cell receptor (beta chain) was carried out in a study of cytomegalovirus exposure and HLA in healthy donors. 60 Vbeta and 13 Jbeta primers were used in PCR. Some clones are missing from TCRdb's copy, which holds only in-frame ones; the method was immunoSEQ multiplex PCR. This repertoire includes 200,000 to 250,000 clones. CDR1 is PRHDT and CDR2 is FYEKMQ in the germline V gene (reference sequence). Deletions cut 5 bases from V and 6 bases from J, with 14 bases between. The CDR3 has 13 amino acids. The rearrangement links TRBV13 to TRBJ2-7; D not resolved. The clonotype comes from a girl aged 2-9 years in good health and CMV-seropositive. Sequenced sample: PBMCs. This chain's CDR3 is CASSNTKQREQYF. CDR3 nucleotides: TGTGCCAGCAGCAATACCAAACAACGCGAGCAGTACTTC.